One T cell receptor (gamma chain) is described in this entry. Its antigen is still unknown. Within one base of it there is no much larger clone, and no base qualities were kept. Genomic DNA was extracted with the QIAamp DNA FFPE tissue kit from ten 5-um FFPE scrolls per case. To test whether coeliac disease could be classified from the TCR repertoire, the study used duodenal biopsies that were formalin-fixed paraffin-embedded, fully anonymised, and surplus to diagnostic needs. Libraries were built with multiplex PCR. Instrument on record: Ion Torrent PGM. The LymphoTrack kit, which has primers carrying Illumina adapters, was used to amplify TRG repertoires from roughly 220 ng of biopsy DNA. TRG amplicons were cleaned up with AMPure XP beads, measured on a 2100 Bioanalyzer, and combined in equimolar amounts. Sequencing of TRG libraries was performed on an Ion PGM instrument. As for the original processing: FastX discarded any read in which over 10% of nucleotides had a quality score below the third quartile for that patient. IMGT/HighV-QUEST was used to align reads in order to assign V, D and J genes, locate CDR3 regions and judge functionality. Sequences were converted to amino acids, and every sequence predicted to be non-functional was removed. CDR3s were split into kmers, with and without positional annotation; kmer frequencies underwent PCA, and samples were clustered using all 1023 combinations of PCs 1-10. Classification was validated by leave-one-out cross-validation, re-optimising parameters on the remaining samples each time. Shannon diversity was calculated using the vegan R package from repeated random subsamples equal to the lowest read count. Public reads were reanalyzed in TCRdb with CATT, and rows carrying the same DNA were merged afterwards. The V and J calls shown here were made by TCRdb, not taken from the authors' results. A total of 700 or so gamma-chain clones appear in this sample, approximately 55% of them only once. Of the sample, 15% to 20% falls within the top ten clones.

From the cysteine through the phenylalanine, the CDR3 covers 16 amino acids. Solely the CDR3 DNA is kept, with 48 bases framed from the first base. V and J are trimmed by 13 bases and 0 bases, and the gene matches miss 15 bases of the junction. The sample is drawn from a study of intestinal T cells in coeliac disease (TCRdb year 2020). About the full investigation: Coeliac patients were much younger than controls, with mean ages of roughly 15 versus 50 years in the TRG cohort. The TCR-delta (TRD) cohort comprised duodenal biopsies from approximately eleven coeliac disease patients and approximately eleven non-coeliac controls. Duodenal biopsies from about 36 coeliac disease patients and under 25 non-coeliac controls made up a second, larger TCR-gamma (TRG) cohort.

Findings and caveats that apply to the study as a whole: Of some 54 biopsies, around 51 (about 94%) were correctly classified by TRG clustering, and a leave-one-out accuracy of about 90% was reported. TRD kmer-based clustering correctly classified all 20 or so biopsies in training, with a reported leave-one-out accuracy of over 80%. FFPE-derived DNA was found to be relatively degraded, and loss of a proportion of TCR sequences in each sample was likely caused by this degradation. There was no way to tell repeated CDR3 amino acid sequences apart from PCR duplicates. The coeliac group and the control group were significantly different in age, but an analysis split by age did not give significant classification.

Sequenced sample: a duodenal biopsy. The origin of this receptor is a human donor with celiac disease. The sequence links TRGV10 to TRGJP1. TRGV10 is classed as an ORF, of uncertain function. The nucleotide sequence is TGTGCTGGACGTCGTACTCTAGATACCACTGGTTGGTTCAAGATATTT. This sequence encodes CAGRRTLDTTGWFKIF.